One and the same sample provided the 21 T cell receptor beta chains below, sequenced in a study of T cell responses to AZD1222 COVID-19 vaccine (dated by TCRdb to the early 2020s). Library creation used the immunoSEQ multiplex PCR assay. In TCRdb, the immuneACCESS table is reduced to in-frame sequences with V and J assigned. These tables do not hold every clone; where another copy was compared, an unresolved V gene accounts for under half, and the others remain unexplained. For this sample there are 90,000 to 140,000 clones; roughly 90% appear just once. Of the sample, under 3% is held by the ten largest clones. The time point label here, explained by the study, means: baseline before first vaccination. The sequencing used peripheral blood, collected on day 0 of AZD1222 vaccination. The origin of the receptors is an adult in good health.

The rearrangement joins TRBV25-1 to TRBJ2-2, with 11 positions matching TRBD1. The CDR3 runs 15 residues. In germline, CDR1 is MGHDK, CDR2 SYGVNS. Trimming took 8 bases from V and 4 from J; bases not matched to a gene: 6. The CDR3 DNA reads TGTGCCAGCTCGCGGACAGGGGGCCTCACCGGGGAGCTGTTTTTT. Its translation is CASSRTGGLTGELFF.

The CDR3 region is CASSSTGSTDTQYF. CDR3 DNA sequence: TGCGCCAGCAGTTCGACAGGGAGCACAGATACGCAGTATTTT. The gene calls are TRBV5-1 and TRBJ2-3, with 7 bases matching TRBD1. Germline assignment: CDR1 SGHRS and CDR2 YFSETQ. The V segment lost 5 bases and the J segment 0 bases; nucleotides outside the gene matches: 3. The CDR3 extends over 14 amino acids.

DNA of the CDR3: TGTGCCAGCAGTGAATTAGCGGGGGGGCCTTTGGATGAGCAGTTCTTC. Amino acid sequence: CASSELAGGPLDEQFF. V usage is TRBV6-1 and J usage is TRBJ2-1, with 11 bases fitting TRBD2. Germline CDR1 reads MNHNS; CDR2 reads SASEGT. The V segment lost 2 bases and the J segment 8 bases; nucleotides outside the gene matches: 8. This CDR3 is built from 16 residues.

The chain joins TRBV4-1 to TRBJ1-2; D is perhaps TRBD1 (5 bases). Deletions cut 1 base from V and 0 bases from J, with 9 bases between. Germline CDR1 is MGHRA and CDR2 is YSYEKL. The CDR3 has 15 amino acids. The CDR3 sequence: CASSQGQTTNYGYTF. The DNA for the CDR3 is TGCGCCAGCAGCCAAGGACAGACAACTAACTATGGCTACACCTTC.

DNA for the CDR3: TGCGCCAGCAGCTTGTTGAGAACAGGAGCCACTGAAGCTTTCTTT. Translation: CASSLLRTGATEAFF. The chain links TRBV5-1 to TRBJ1-1; D is possibly TRBD1 (5 bases). Trimming left V 1 base short and J 4 bases short, with 14 bases between. This CDR3 spans 15 amino acids. Germline V gene lookup returns CDR1 SGHRS and CDR2 YFSETQ. The full variable domain, with the rest looked up from reference TRBV5-1 and TRBJ1-1, is KAGVTQTPRYLIKTRGQQVTLSCSPISGHRSVSWYQQTPGQGLQFLFEYFSETQRNKGNFPGRFSGRQFSNSRSEMNVSTLELGDSALYLCASSLLRTGATEAFFGQGTRLTVV.

The V gene is TRBV5-5, the J gene TRBJ2-7; a possible D gene is TRBD2 (5 bases). CDR1 and CDR2 from the germline V gene are SGHKS and YYEKEE (reference sequence). The CDR3 covers 14 residues. The V gene lost 3 bases and the J gene lost 4 bases, with 14 bases spanning the gap. CDR3 DNA sequence: TGTGCCAGCAGCTGGAGAGGGATGGGGTACGAGCAGTACTTC. Protein product: CASSWRGMGYEQYF.

The chain uses TRBV4-3 and TRBJ2-3; weak D call: TRBD2 (6 bases). Per germline, CDR1 LGHNA and CDR2 YSLEER. V was pared by 6 bases and J by 0 bases, with 10 bases between. This CDR3 has 14 amino acids. CDR3 loop: CASSIGGSTDTQYF. In DNA form, the CDR3 reads TGCGCCAGCAGTATCGGGGGAAGCACAGATACGCAGTATTTT.

The chain has TRBV19 and TRBJ2-7, with a weak D call TRBD1 (5 bases). Trimming left V 9 bases short and J 3 bases short, with 15 bases between. Per the germline V gene, CDR1 is LNHDA and CDR2 is SQIVND (reference sequence). The CDR3 is 13 amino acids. The DNA of the CDR3 is TGTGCCAGCGCGACAGTCCATAGCTACGAGCAGTACTTC. It translates to CASATVHSYEQYF. Complete variable domain (other parts from reference TRBV19 and TRBJ2-7): DGGITQSPKYLFRKEGQNVTLSCEQNLNHDAMYWYRQDPGQGLRLIYYSQIVNDFQKGDIAEGYSVSREKKESFPLTVTSAQKNPTAFYLCASATVHSYEQYFGPGTRLTVT.

V gene TRBV5-1 combines with J gene TRBJ2-2, with TRBD1 identical over 8 bases. Germline-derived CDR1 and CDR2 are SGHRS and YFSETQ. With 4 bases clipped from V and 2 bases from J, the junction kept 7 bases outside the gene matches. The CDR3 contains 16 residues. The CDR3 region is CASSSRGLGNTGELFF. The CDR3, as DNA: TGCGCCAGCAGCAGCAGGGGGCTCGGTAACACCGGGGAGCTGTTTTTT.

This chain connects TRBV5-4 to TRBJ2-1; tentative D call: TRBD1 (6 bases). Germline CDR1 is SGHNT and CDR2 is YYREEE (reference sequence). CDR3 length equals 15 residues. Trimming left V 2 bases short and J 4 bases short, with 13 bases between. The CDR3 loop reads CASSLGQGIYNEQFF. In DNA form, the CDR3 reads TGTGCCAGCAGCTTAGGGCAGGGGATTTACAATGAGCAGTTCTTC.

V usage is TRBV19 and J usage is TRBJ2-1, with 8 bases lining up with TRBD2. The CDR3 extends over 14 amino acids. The germline V gene has CDR1 LNHDA and CDR2 SQIVND (reference sequence). The ends lost 5 bases at V and 4 bases at J; junction bases unmatched: 4. The CDR3 here is CASSPGGPYNEQFF. The CDR3 DNA reads TGTGCCAGTAGTCCGGGGGGGCCTTACAATGAGCAGTTCTTC.

The chain joins TRBV7-9 to TRBJ1-2, with TRBD1 as a possible D gene (6 bases). CDR3 length: 13 amino acids. The V gene lost 0 bases and the J gene lost 7 bases, with 9 bases spanning the gap. The V gene's germline CDR1 is SEHNR and CDR2 FQNEAQ (reference sequence). The CDR3 DNA reads TGTGCCAGCAGCTTAGCGACAGGCTCTGGCTACACCTTC. It translates to CASSLATGSGYTF.

The V gene is TRBV19, the J gene TRBJ2-5, with 7 positions matching TRBD1. V lost 10 bases to trimming and J lost 3 bases; unmatched junction nucleotides: 11. Germline CDR1 is LNHDA and CDR2 is SQIVND (reference sequence). The CDR3 has 14 amino acids. CDR3 loop: CATGDSGRKETQYF. CDR3 DNA sequence: TGTGCCACAGGGGACAGCGGACGGAAAGAGACCCAGTACTTC.

This chain links TRBV21-1 with TRBJ2-3; no check of the table's D call, TRBD2, against the DNA was made. TRBV21-1 represents a pseudogene. This CDR3 is built from 11 residues. The CDR3 here is CASSAGDTQYF. CDR3 nucleotide sequence: TGTGCCAGCAGCGCGGGGGATACGCAGTATTTT.

The chain carries TRBV5-1 and TRBJ1-1; the D gene is possibly TRBD1 (5 bases). V lost 0 bases to trimming and J lost 4 bases, with 13 bases between them. CDR3 length: 15 residues. CDR1 and CDR2 (germline): SGHRS, YFSETQ. The CDR3 sequence: CASSLGFGGGTEAFF. CDR3 nucleotides: TGCGCCAGCAGCTTGGGTTTCGGGGGAGGCACTGAAGCTTTCTTT.

The rearrangement uses TRBV4-1 and TRBJ1-4, with a weak D call TRBD1 (6 bases). V lost 4 bases and J 7 bases, leaving 10 bases between the germline ends. CDR3 size: 13 residues. CDR1 and CDR2 from the germline V gene are MGHRA and YSYEKL. In DNA form, the CDR3 reads TGCGCCAGCAGCCTAAGGGGGTTTGAAAAACTGTTTTTT. Protein: CASSLRGFEKLFF.

The gene calls are TRBV27 and TRBJ1-3, with D hard to call. This CDR3 comprises 15 residues. From germline, CDR1 is MNHEY and CDR2 SMNVEV (reference sequence). V lost 4 bases and J 0 bases, leaving 10 bases between the germline ends. DNA of the CDR3: TGTGCCAGCAGTTCAAGGCAGGACTCTGGAAACACCATATATTTT. Residues: CASSSRQDSGNTIYF.

This sequence joins TRBV6-5 and TRBJ2-1; TRBD1 matches 7 bases. Germline-derived CDR1 and CDR2 are MNHEY and SVGAGI. J gave up 0 bases and V 8 bases, and 7 bases lay outside the gene matches. The CDR3 contains 15 residues. In nucleotides, the CDR3 is TGTGCCAGCGCATCGGGACAGACCTCCTACAATGAGCAGTTCTTC. Its translation is CASASGQTSYNEQFF.

The chain uses TRBV7-9 and TRBJ2-7; 13 bases align to TRBD2. V dropped 5 bases and J dropped 0; count of bases not matched to a gene: 4. Per the germline V gene, CDR1 is SEHNR and CDR2 is FQNEAQ (reference sequence). The CDR3 runs to 16 residues. The CDR3, as DNA: TGTGCCAGCAGCGGGAGGACTAGCGGGAGCTCCTACGAGCAGTACTTC. This translates into CASSGRTSGSSYEQYF.

CDR3 region: CASSQNNYGYTF. CDR3 coding DNA: TGTGCCAGCAGCCAAAATAACTATGGCTACACCTTC. The rearrangement joins TRBV16 to TRBJ1-2; D not resolved. The germline CDR1 and CDR2 sequences are KGHSY and FQNENV. The V end was cut by 2 bases, the J end by 1 base, with 2 bases between. The CDR3 totals 12 residues.

This chain joins TRBV5-1 and TRBJ1-1, with D perhaps matching TRBD1 (5 bases). The CDR3 contains 14 residues. With 4 bases removed from V and 6 bases from J, the gap between germline ends came to 16 bases. Germline values: CDR1 SGHRS, CDR2 YFSETQ. The CDR3 is CASSPAGTYAEAFF. The CDR3 DNA is TGCGCCAGCAGCCCTGCCGGGACCTATGCTGAAGCTTTCTTT.